This T cell receptor beta chain was identified during a study of control samples from healthy donors and cancer patients. The CDR3 length is 13 residues. Per germline, CDR1 MRHNA and CDR2 SNTAGT. In regard to this clone: A much larger clone lies one base from this, so it may be a read error. The same CDR3 arises from other DNA sequences in this sample as well.

Clones were sequenced by immunoSEQ multiplex PCR, and TCRdb holds only the in-frame ones, with some missing. The sample carries tens of thousands of clones, roughly three quarters recorded once. The sequenced sample consisted of formalin-fixed, paraffin-embedded tissue. The chain links TRBV6-4 to TRBJ1-1; D is uncertain. The TCR sequence derives from a male donor with melanoma. CDR3 sequence (DNA): TGTGCCAGCAGTGAATCGGATAACACTGAAGCTTTTTTT. Amino acids: CASSESDNTEAFF.